These 5 T cell receptor beta chains originate from one sample sequenced in a study of identical twins. TCRdb itself ran the 5' RACE reads through MiXCR, one entry per CDR3 protein. The data contain approximately 590,000 distinct CDR3 sequences, 9.6% of them singletons. These data were likewise used in another study, on yellow fever vaccine responses in identical twins.

The sample was PBMCs. The origin of the receptors is a woman aged 18-29 years in good health.

Of note for this clonotype: It may be a read error: a sequence one base away is much more abundant. The genes are TRBV7-8 and TRBJ2-5, with D perhaps TRBD1 (6 bases). Deletions cut 7 bases from V and 5 bases from J, with 17 bases between. This CDR3 contains 14 residues. Germline assignment: CDR1 SGHVS and CDR2 FQNEAQ. Written as DNA, the CDR3 is TGTGCCAGCACCGGACAGCCGGCGGATGAGACCCAGTACTTC. Protein product: CASTGQPADETQYF.

In regard to this clonotype: One base away lies a much larger clone, so this may be a sequencing read error. The chain has TRBV14 and TRBJ2-1; D gene ambiguous. This CDR3 has 16 residues. Per germline, CDR1 SGHDN and CDR2 FVKESK. CDR3 nucleotide sequence: TGTGCCAGCAGCCATACGATAGGGCTCTCCTACAATGAGCCGTTCTTC. Protein sequence: CASSHTIGLSYNEPFF.

This clonotype was recorded at least ten times. The gene calls are TRBV7-9 and TRBJ2-3; tentatively, D is TRBD1 or TRBD2 (5 bases each). The CDR3 consists of 16 residues. CDR1 and CDR2 from the germline V gene are SEHNR and FQNEAQ (reference sequence). V shed 5 bases and J shed 2 bases, with 17 bases lying between them. This chain's CDR3 is CASSPQGWGSTDTQYF. The DNA of the CDR3 is TGTGCCAGCAGCCCCCAGGGTTGGGGGTCCACAGATACGCAGTATTTT.

This clonotype was counted at least ten times. The gene calls are TRBV7-2 and TRBJ2-7; 11 bases match TRBD2. V was clipped by 5 bases and J by 5 bases; unmatched bases: 8. Germline V lookup: CDR1 SGHTA, CDR2 FQGNSA. The CDR3 totals 15 residues. In DNA, the CDR3 is TGTGCCAGCAGCGTCTACGGGACTAGCGGTAACGAGCAGTACTTC. Its translation: CASSVYGTSGNEQYF.

This clonotype was detected only a few times. This chain connects TRBV14 to TRBJ2-5, with 8 nucleotides matching TRBD1. CDR3 length: 16 residues. V lost 2 bases and J lost 2; bases outside the gene matches: 7. CDR1 and CDR2 from the germline V gene are SGHDN and FVKESK. CDR3: CASSQRTGTYQETQYF. The CDR3 coding sequence is TGTGCCAGCAGCCAAAGGACAGGGACCTATCAAGAGACCCAGTACTTC.